These 23 T cell receptor beta chains originate from one sample sequenced in a study of T cell responses to AZD1222 COVID-19 vaccine. Libraries were prepared by immunoSEQ multiplex PCR; TCRdb keeps only in-frame clonotypes and omits some of them. The sample has about 79,000 clones; approximately 80% are singletons. The specimen was peripheral blood, collected on day 0 of AZD1222 vaccination. Receptors were obtained from an adult in good health.

The chain uses TRBV11-2 and TRBJ1-6; maybe TRBD1 (5 bases). CDR1 is SGHAT and CDR2 is FQNNGV in the germline V gene. V shed 5 bases and J shed 7 bases, with 18 bases lying between them. The CDR3 is 16 amino acids. The CDR3 region is CASSTPGTATNSPLHF. DNA for the CDR3: TGTGCCAGCAGCACGCCCGGGACGGCGACAAATTCACCCCTCCACTTT.

This rearrangement joins TRBV18 to TRBJ1-6; D unresolved. The CDR3 extends over 14 amino acids. Germline V gene sequence: CDR1 KGHSH, CDR2 LQKENI. V was cut by 3 bases and J by 6 bases, with 9 bases left in between. In DNA, the CDR3 is TGTGCCAGCTCACCGGGAGGGCTTAATTCACCCCTCCACTTT. Translated: CASSPGGLNSPLHF.

This chain joins TRBV29-1 and TRBJ1-1; D gene ambiguous. V gave up 4 bases and J gave up 4 bases, with 7 bases separating them. CDR1 and CDR2 from the germline V gene are SQVTM and ANQGSEA. The CDR3 spans 11 residues. CDR3 sequence reads: CSVGVTTEAFF. The DNA for the CDR3 is TGCAGCGTTGGGGTGACCACTGAAGCTTTCTTT.

This clone was seen only a few times. This chain uses TRBV5-5 with TRBJ1-6; D ambiguous. Germline V gene lookup returns CDR1 SGHKS and CDR2 YYEKEE (reference sequence). V lost 2 bases and J 3 bases, leaving 9 bases between the germline ends. This CDR3 region has 15 residues. The DNA for the CDR3 is TGTGCCAGCAGCTTAGAGGGCGGCTATAATTCACCCCTCCACTTT. It codes for CASSLEGGYNSPLHF.

The gene calls are TRBV7-8 and TRBJ2-1; no clear D gene. The germline V gene has CDR1 SGHVS and CDR2 FQNEAQ. Between the trimmed V and J ends, which lost 4 bases and 8 bases, there was a span of 15 bases. The CDR3 totals 14 residues. CDR3 coding DNA: TGTGCCAGCAGCTCCGACCCGGGCAAGGATGAGCAGTTCTTC. Residues: CASSSDPGKDEQFF. The entire variable domain, with the rest obtained from reference TRBV7-8 and TRBJ2-1, is as follows: GAGVSQSPRYKVAKRGQDVALRCDPISGHVSLFWYQQALGQGPEFLTYFQNEAQLDKSGLPSDRFFAERPEGSVSTLKIQRTQQEDSAVYLCASSSDPGKDEQFFGPGTRLTVL.

This clone was observed a single time. The rearrangement uses TRBV28 and TRBJ2-7; TRBD2 might be the D (7 bases). The CDR3 totals 14 residues. Germline CDR1 MDHEN, CDR2 SYDVKM. The V end lost 11 bases, the J end lost 2 bases, and 19 bases lay between the germline ends. The CDR3 sequence: CARGGEGGPYEQYF. The CDR3 coding sequence is TGTGCCCGCGGGGGAGAGGGGGGGCCCTACGAGCAGTACTTC.

This clone was observed a single time. The V and J genes are TRBV3-1 (or the pseudogene TRBV3-2) and TRBJ1-2; D remains unclear. The V gene lost 4 bases and the J gene lost 3 bases, with 9 bases spanning the gap. This CDR3 region has 13 residues. Germline lookup yields CDR1 LGHDT and CDR2 YNNKEL (reference sequence). The CDR3 DNA follows: TGTGCCAGCAGCCCTCGGTGGGACTATGGCTACACCTTC. It specifies CASSPRWDYGYTF.

CDR3 sequence (DNA): TGTGCCAGTAAGCTGTCGGGACAGGGCACAGATACGCAGTATTTT. This sequence encodes CASKLSGQGTDTQYF. This sequence joins TRBV19 and TRBJ2-3; 8 nucleotides match TRBD1. Trimming removed 7 bases from V and 1 base from J; junction bases left unmatched: 7. Germline V gene sequence: CDR1 LNHDA, CDR2 SQIVND (reference sequence). The CDR3 spans 15 residues.

In regard to this clone: Different DNA sequences within this sample yield the same CDR3. The genes are TRBV18 and TRBJ2-3; D call uncertain. Germline CDR1 and CDR2: KGHSH and LQKENI. There are 11 residues in the CDR3. V lost 6 bases to trimming and J lost 6 bases, with 7 bases between them. For the CDR3, the DNA is TGTGCCAGCTCCCCGACCGATACGCAGTATTTT. This translates into CASSPTDTQYF.

This chain links TRBV5-4 with TRBJ2-5; D is ambiguous. Germline assignment: CDR1 SGHNT and CDR2 YYREEE (reference sequence). The CDR3 runs 13 residues. V gave up 0 bases and J gave up 2 bases, with 5 bases separating them. The CDR3 region is CASSLGRQETQYF. CDR3 DNA sequence: TGTGCCAGCAGCTTGGGTAGGCAAGAGACCCAGTACTTC.

In its sample, this clone was seen a few times. The chain carries TRBV10-1 and TRBJ1-6; D possibly corresponds to TRBD1 (6 bases). This CDR3 spans 13 amino acids. From germline, CDR1 is WNHNN and CDR2 SYGVQD (reference sequence). V lost 5 bases to trimming and J lost 8 bases, with 10 bases between them. This CDR3 is CASSPGGHSPLHF. CDR3 coding DNA: TGCGCCAGCAGTCCGGGGGGCCATTCACCCCTCCACTTT.

This clone was seen only once. The V call is TRBV5-5, the J call TRBJ2-6, with no clear D. V was cut by 4 bases and J by 4 bases, with 6 bases left in between. Per the germline V gene, CDR1 is SGHKS and CDR2 is YYEKEE (reference sequence). This CDR3 is built from 13 residues. DNA of the CDR3: TGTGCCAGCAGCGCGGCCGGGGCCAACGTCCTGACTTTC. It specifies CASSAAGANVLTF.

CDR3 bases: TGTGCCAGCAGCACTCCGGGACCCTGGGAGCAGTACTTC. This translates into CASSTPGPWEQYF. The V call is TRBV7-9, the J call TRBJ2-7, with D perhaps TRBD1 or TRBD2 (5 bases each). The CDR3 is made up of 13 amino acids. CDR1 is SEHNR and CDR2 is FQNEAQ in the germline V gene (reference sequence). Trimming cost V 5 bases and J 7 bases, with 15 bases left between them. The entire variable domain, with the rest obtained from reference TRBV7-9 and TRBJ2-7, is as follows: DTGVSQNPRHKITKRGQNVTFRCDPISEHNRLYWYRQTLGQGPEFLTYFQNEAQLEKSRLLSDRFSAERPKGSFSTLEIQRTEQGDSAMYLCASSTPGPWEQYFGPGTRLTVT.

The chain links TRBV18 to TRBJ1-3; TRBD1 matches at 7 bases. Germline CDR1 is KGHSH and CDR2 is LQKENI. The CDR3 spans 15 residues. J lost 0 bases, V lost 6 bases, and 5 bases had no gene match. This CDR3 is CASSFDRASGNTIYF. The CDR3 coding sequence is TGTGCCAGCTCTTTCGACAGGGCCTCTGGAAACACCATATATTTT.

This clone has just a few counts. The gene calls are TRBV12-2 and TRBJ2-1; the D call in the table, TRBD2, was not verified against the DNA. TRBV12-2 is shown as a pseudogene. This CDR3 has 15 residues. Here the CDR3 DNA reads TGTGCAAGTCGCCCTCAACAGTTGAGGCGGGACGTCAAGTTCTTC. Its protein is CASRPQQLRRDVKFF.

The sample holds a few counts of this clone. This chain links TRBV30 with TRBJ1-2; 8 nucleotides agree with TRBD1. Trimming removed 0 bases from V and 9 bases from J; junction bases left unmatched: 12. The CDR3 consists of 15 residues. From germline, CDR1 is GTSNPN and CDR2 SVGIG (reference sequence). CDR3 sequence: CAWSVGWQGAASYTF. The CDR3 DNA is TGTGCCTGGAGTGTAGGGTGGCAGGGGGCCGCAAGCTACACCTTC.

V usage is TRBV6-1 and J usage is TRBJ2-3; D might be TRBD2 (6 bases). The ends were cut back, 1 base at V and 6 bases at J, with 11 bases in the middle. The CDR3 has 14 amino acids. CDR1 and CDR2 from the germline V gene are MNHNS and SASEGT. The CDR3 DNA is TGTGCCAGCAGTGAAGGTAGGGACTCGGATACGCAGTATTTT. Its translation: CASSEGRDSDTQYF.

The chain has TRBV27 and TRBJ2-2, with D perhaps TRBD1 (5 bases). CDR1 and CDR2 (germline): MNHEY, SMNVEV (reference sequence). The CDR3 runs to 13 residues. Trimming cost V 6 bases and J 5 bases, with 10 bases left between them. The CDR3, as DNA: TGTGCCAGCAGCCTCCAGGGTACCGGGGAGCTGTTTTTT. This codes for CASSLQGTGELFF.

This clone came up a few times. This rearrangement joins TRBV28 to TRBJ1-6; D is possibly TRBD1 (6 bases). The CDR3 consists of 15 residues. The germline CDR1 and CDR2 sequences are MDHEN and SYDVKM. The V gene lost 8 bases and the J gene lost 9 bases, with 20 bases spanning the gap. In DNA, the CDR3 is TGTGCCAGCGGCCTGACAGGCCGTATTTCTTCACCCCTCCACTTT. Translated, it gives CASGLTGRISSPLHF.

The chain links TRBV5-4 to TRBJ2-2; 10 bases are a match to TRBD1. Germline lookup yields CDR1 SGHNT and CDR2 YYREEE (reference sequence). The CDR3 loop spans 17 amino acids. Losses at the gene ends were 4 bases for V and 5 bases for J; bases not matched to a gene: 11. The CDR3, as DNA: TGTGCCAGCAGCCGGCCCCTTGGACAGGGGGAAACCGGGGAGCTGTTTTTT. As protein: CASSRPLGQGETGELFF.

This chain links TRBV20-1 with TRBJ2-7; D gene unclear. Trimming removed 3 bases at V and 2 bases at J, with 11 bases between. The germline gives CDR1 DFQATT, CDR2 SNEGSKA (reference sequence). This CDR3 contains 13 residues. CDR3 residues: CSASPGSTYEQYF. For the CDR3, the DNA is TGCAGTGCTAGTCCCGGGTCCACCTACGAGCAGTACTTC.

The chain has TRBV6-1 and TRBJ2-7; 8 positions agree with TRBD1. The CDR3 runs to 15 residues. Germline trimming cut 2 bases from V and 1 base from J; bases unmatched to any gene: 4. Germline V lookup: CDR1 MNHNS, CDR2 SASEGT. The CDR3 reads CASSEQGAGSYEQYF. The CDR3 region has the DNA TGTGCCAGCAGTGAACAGGGGGCTGGTTCCTACGAGCAGTACTTC.

This clone was seen a single time. The rearrangement links TRBV18 to TRBJ1-1; tentative D call: TRBD1 (5 bases). CDR1 is KGHSH, CDR2 LQKENI, per germline. The CDR3 is made up of 14 amino acids. The ends were cut back, 1 base at V and 0 bases at J, with 6 bases in the middle. CDR3 DNA sequence: TGTGCCAGCTCACCACTAGGGGTGAACACTGAAGCTTTCTTT. It codes for CASSPLGVNTEAFF.